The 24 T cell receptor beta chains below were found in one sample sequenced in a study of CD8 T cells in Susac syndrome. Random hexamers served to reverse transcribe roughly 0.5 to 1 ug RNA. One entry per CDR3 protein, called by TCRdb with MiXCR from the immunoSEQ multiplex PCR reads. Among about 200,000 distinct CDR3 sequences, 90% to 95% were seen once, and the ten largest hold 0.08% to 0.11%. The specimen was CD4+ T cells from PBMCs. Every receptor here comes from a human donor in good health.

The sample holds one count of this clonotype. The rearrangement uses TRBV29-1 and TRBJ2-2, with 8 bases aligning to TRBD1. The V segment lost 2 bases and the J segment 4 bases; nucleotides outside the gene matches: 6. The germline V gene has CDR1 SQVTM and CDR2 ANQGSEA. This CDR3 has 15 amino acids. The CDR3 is CSVEPTGEITGELFF. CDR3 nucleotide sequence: TGCAGCGTTGAACCGACAGGGGAGATCACCGGGGAGCTGTTTTTT.

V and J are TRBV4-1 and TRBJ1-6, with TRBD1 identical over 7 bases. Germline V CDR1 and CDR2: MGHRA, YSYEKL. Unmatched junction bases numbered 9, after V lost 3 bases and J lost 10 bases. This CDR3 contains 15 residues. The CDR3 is CASSQVTGEGSPLHF. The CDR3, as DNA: TGCGCCAGCAGCCAGGTAACAGGGGAAGGCTCACCCCTCCACTTT.

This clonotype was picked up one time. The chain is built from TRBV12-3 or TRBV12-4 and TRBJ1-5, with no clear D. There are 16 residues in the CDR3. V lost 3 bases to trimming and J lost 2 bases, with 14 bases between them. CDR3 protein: CASSFGHQNGNQPQHF. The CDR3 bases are TGTGCCAGCAGTTTCGGGCATCAAAACGGCAATCAGCCCCAGCATTTT.

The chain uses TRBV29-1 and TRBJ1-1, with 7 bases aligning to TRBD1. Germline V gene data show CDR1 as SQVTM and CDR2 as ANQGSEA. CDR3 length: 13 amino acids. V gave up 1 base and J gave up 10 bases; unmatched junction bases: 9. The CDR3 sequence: CSVEVTGEAVAFF. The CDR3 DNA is TGCAGCGTTGAAGTTACAGGGGAGGCGGTAGCTTTCTTT.

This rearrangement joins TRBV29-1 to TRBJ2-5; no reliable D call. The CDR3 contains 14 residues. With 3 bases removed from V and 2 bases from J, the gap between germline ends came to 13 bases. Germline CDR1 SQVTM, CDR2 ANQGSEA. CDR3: CSVEWAETQETQYF. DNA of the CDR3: TGCAGCGTTGAGTGGGCGGAGACGCAAGAGACCCAGTACTTC.

CDR3: CASSPTSGQAPYEQYF. DNA for the CDR3: TGTGCCAGCAGCCCGACGTCCGGACAGGCCCCCTACGAGCAGTACTTC. The chain has TRBV3-1 and TRBJ2-7; 7 nucleotides agree with TRBD1. CDR1 is LGHDT, CDR2 YNNKEL, per germline (reference sequence). The CDR3 loop spans 16 amino acids. The V and J ends lost 4 bases and 2 bases, in that order; junction bases with no gene match: 11.

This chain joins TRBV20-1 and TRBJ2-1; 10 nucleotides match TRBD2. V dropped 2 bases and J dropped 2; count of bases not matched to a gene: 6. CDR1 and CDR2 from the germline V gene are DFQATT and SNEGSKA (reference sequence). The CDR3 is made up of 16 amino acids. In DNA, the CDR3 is TGCAGTGCTAGAATACCAGCGGGGGGGGCCTACAATGAGCAGTTCTTC. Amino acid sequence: CSARIPAGGAYNEQFF.

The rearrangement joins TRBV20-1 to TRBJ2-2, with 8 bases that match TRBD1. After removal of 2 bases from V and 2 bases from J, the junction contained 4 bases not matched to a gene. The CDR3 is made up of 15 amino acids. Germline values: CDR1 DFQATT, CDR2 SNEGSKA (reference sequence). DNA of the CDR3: TGCAGTGCTAGATCGGGACAGGCTAACACCGGGGAGCTGTTTTTT. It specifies CSARSGQANTGELFF.

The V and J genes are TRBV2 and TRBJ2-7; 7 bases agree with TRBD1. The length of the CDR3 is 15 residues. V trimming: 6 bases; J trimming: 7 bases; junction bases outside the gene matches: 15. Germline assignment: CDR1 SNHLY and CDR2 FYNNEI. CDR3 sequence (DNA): TGTGCCAGCAGCCTCCGGGACAGAAGGTCTCGGGAGCAGTACTTC. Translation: CASSLRDRRSREQYF.

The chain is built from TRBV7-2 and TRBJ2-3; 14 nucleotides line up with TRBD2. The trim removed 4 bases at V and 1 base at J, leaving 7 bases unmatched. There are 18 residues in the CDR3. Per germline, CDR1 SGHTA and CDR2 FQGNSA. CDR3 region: CASSSLGLAGVGTDTQYF. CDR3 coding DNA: TGTGCCAGCAGCTCCCTGGGACTAGCGGGGGTGGGCACAGATACGCAGTATTTT. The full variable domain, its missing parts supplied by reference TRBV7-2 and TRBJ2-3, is GAGVSQSPSNKVTEKGKDVELRCDPISGHTALYWYRQSLGQGLEFLIYFQGNSAPDKSGLPSDRFSAERTGGSVSTLTIQRTQQEDSAVYLCASSSLGLAGVGTDTQYFGPGTRLTVL.

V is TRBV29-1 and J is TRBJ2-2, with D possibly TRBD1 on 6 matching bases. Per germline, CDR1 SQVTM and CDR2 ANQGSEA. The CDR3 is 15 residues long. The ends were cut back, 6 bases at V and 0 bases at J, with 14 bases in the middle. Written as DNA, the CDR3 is TGCAGCGTCCGAACAGGGTTTACGAACACCGGGGAGCTGTTTTTT. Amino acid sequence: CSVRTGFTNTGELFF.

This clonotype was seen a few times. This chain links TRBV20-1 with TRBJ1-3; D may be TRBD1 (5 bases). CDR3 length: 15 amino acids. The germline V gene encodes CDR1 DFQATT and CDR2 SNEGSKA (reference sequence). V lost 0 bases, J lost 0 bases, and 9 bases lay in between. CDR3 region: CSARDPQGSGNTIYF. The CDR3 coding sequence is TGCAGTGCTAGAGATCCCCAGGGCTCTGGAAACACCATATATTTT.

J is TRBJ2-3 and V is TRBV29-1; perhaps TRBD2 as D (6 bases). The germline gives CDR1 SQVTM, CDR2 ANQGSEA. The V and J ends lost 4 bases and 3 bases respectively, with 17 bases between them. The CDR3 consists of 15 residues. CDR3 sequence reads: CSVVGGRSGTDTQYF. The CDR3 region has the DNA TGCAGCGTTGTGGGGGGACGGTCCGGGACAGATACGCAGTATTTT.

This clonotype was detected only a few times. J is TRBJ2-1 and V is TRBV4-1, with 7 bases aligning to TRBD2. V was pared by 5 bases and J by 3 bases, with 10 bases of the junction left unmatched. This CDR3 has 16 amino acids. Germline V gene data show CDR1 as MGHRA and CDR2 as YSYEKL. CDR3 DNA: TGCGCCAGCAGCTTGGGCACCGGGAGGAGCTACAATGAGCAGTTCTTC. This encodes CASSLGTGRSYNEQFF.

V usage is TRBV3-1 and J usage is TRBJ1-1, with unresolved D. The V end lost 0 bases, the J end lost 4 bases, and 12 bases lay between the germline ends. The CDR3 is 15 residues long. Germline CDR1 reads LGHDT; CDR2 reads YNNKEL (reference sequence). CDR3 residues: CASSQEPRRGTEAFF. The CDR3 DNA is TGTGCCAGCAGCCAAGAGCCTCGAAGAGGCACTGAAGCTTTCTTT.

CDR3 region: CASSFASGGLVEQYF. DNA for the CDR3: TGTGCCAGCAGCTTCGCTAGCGGGGGATTAGTCGAGCAGTACTTC. The chain links TRBV7-2 to TRBJ2-7; TRBD2 matches 10 bases. CDR1 is SGHTA and CDR2 is FQGNSA in the germline V gene. The CDR3 is 15 amino acids. V shed 3 bases, J shed 6 bases, and the junction held 8 bases outside the gene matches.

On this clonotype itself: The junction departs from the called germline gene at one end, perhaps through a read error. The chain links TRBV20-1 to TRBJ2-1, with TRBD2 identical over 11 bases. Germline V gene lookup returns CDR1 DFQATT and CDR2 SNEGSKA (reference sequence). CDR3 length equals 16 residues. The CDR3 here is CSARDQRTSGRNEQLF. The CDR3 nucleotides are TGCAGTGCTAGAGATCAACGGACTAGCGGGCGTAATGAGCAGCTCTTC.

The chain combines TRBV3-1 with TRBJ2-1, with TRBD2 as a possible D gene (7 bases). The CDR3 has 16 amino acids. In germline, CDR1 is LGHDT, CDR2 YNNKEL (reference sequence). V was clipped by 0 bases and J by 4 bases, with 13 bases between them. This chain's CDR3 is CASSQDAGGLYNEQFF. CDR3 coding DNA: TGTGCCAGCAGCCAAGATGCCGGGGGGCTATACAATGAGCAGTTCTTC.

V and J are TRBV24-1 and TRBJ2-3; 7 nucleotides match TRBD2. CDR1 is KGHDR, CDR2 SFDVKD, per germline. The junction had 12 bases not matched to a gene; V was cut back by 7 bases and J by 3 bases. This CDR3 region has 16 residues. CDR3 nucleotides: TGTGCCACCAGCAATGGGGGGGGAGTGAGGACAGATACGCAGTATTTT. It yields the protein CATSNGGGVRTDTQYF.

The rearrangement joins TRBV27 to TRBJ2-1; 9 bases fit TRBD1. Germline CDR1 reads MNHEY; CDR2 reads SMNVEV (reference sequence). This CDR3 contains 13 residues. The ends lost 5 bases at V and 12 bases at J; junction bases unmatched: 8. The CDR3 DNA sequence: TGTGCCAGCAGTATGCGGACAGGGGAGCGGCAGTTCTTC. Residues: CASSMRTGERQFF.

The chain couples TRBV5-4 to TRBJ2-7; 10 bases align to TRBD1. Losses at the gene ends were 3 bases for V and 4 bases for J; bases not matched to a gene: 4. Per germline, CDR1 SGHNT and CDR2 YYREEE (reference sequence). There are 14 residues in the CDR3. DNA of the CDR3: TGTGCCAGCAGCTGGGACAGGGGTTTTTACGAGCAGTACTTC. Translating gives CASSWDRGFYEQYF.

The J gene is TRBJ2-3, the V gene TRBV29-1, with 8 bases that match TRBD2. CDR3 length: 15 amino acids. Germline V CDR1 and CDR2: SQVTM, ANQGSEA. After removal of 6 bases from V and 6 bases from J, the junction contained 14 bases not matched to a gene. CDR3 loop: CSVPHSGRGGDTQYF. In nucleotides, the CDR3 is TGCAGCGTACCCCACAGCGGGAGAGGTGGGGATACGCAGTATTTT.

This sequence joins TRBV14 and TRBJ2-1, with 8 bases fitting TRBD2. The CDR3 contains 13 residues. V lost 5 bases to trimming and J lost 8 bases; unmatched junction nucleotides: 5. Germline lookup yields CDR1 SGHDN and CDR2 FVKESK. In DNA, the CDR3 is TGTGCCAGCAGCTTTAGCGGGGATGATGAGCAGTTCTTC. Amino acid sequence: CASSFSGDDEQFF.

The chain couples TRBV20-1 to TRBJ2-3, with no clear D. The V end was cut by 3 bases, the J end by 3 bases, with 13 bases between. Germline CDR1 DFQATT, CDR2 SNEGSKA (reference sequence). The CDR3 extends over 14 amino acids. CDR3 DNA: TGCAGTGCTAGTTTGGATCTAAATACAGATACGCAGTATTTT. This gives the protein CSASLDLNTDTQYF.